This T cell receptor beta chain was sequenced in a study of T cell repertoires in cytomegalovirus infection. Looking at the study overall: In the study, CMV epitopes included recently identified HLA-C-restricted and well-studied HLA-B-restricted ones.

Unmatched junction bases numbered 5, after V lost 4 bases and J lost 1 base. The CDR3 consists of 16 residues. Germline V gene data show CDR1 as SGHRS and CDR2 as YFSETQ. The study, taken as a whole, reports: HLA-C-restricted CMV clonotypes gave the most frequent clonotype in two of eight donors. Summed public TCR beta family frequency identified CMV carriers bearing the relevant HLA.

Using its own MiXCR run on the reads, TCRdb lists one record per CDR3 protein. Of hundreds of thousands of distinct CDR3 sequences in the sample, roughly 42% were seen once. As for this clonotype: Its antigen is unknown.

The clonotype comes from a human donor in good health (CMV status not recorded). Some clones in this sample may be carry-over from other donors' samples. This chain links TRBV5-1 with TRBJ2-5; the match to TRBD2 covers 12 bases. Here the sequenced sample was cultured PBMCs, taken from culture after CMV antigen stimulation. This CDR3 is CASSPGLAGAQETQYF. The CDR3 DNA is TGCGCCAGCAGCCCGGGACTAGCGGGCGCCCAAGAGACCCAGTACTTC.